The clone carrying this T cell receptor (beta chain) was seen only a few times. The sample belongs to a study of blood T cells in healthy people across ages. Through a sample-barcoded 5' primer and a J-beta primer mix, a second PCR was run for about 6 to 11 cycles. TCRdb processed the 5' RACE reads anew with MiXCR; each CDR3 protein has one entry. The sample records approximately 290,000 distinct CDR3 sequences, about 25% being singletons. Trimming stripped 1 base from V and 0 bases from J, with 9 bases between. This CDR3 is built from 15 residues. The germline CDR1 and CDR2 sequences are LNHDA and SQIVND (reference sequence).

J is TRBJ2-5 and V is TRBV19; D is unclear. Sample: blood. This sequence was found in a woman between 65 and 79 years old in good health. Here the CDR3 DNA reads TGTGCCAGTAGTATAGGGGCTGGGTACCAAGAGACCCAGTACTTC. Translated, it gives CASSIGAGYQETQYF.